The 24 T cell receptor beta chains below come from one sample, sequenced in a study of blood T cell repertoires in COVID-19. Here immunoSEQ multiplex PCR was the method, and the copy in TCRdb shows in-frame clones only, minus some. The data show more than 400,000 clones, 87% seen once. Sequences were obtained from PBMCs or T cells enriched from blood (not recorded which). The receptors originated from a woman between 18 and 30 years old who had recovered from COVID-19.

This chain connects TRBV7-9 to TRBJ1-4, with D perhaps matching TRBD1 (5 bases). This CDR3 contains 15 residues. CDR1 and CDR2 (germline): SEHNR, FQNEAQ (reference sequence). The germline V and J ends were trimmed by 2 bases and 8 bases, with 15 bases remaining between them. The CDR3 sequence: CASSLFVGGEEKLFF. The CDR3 DNA reads TGTGCCAGCAGCTTATTTGTAGGAGGGGAGGAAAAACTGTTTTTT.

V gene TRBV28 combines with J gene TRBJ2-4; 9 bases fit TRBD1. Germline CDR1 MDHEN, CDR2 SYDVKM. With 5 bases clipped from V and 5 bases from J, the junction kept 10 bases outside the gene matches. There are 16 residues in the CDR3. CDR3 region: CASSIPQGARENIQYF. In DNA, the CDR3 is TGTGCCAGCAGTATCCCACAGGGGGCGCGGGAAAACATTCAGTACTTC.

This rearrangement joins TRBV6-5 to TRBJ2-7; tentative D call: TRBD2 (6 bases). Trimming removed 5 bases at V and 2 bases at J, with 16 bases between. The length of the CDR3 is 15 residues. In germline, CDR1 is MNHEY, CDR2 SVGAGI. The CDR3 loop reads CASSPATSLPYEQYF. As DNA, the CDR3 is TGTGCCAGCAGTCCCGCGACTAGTCTCCCCTACGAGCAGTACTTC.

The chain couples TRBV18 to TRBJ1-3, with D possibly being TRBD1 (6 bases). This CDR3 region has 15 residues. V was pared by 3 bases and J by 4 bases, with 13 bases between. Germline loops: CDR1 KGHSH, CDR2 LQKENI. CDR3 nucleotide sequence: TGTGCCAGCTCACCTCAGACAGGAGCCGGAAACACCATATATTTT. It is translated as CASSPQTGAGNTIYF.

This clone was seen just once. This chain joins TRBV4-1 and TRBJ2-1, with a tentative D call TRBD1 (6 bases). CDR1 is MGHRA, CDR2 YSYEKL, per germline. Trimming removed 0 bases from V and 5 bases from J, with 14 bases in between. The CDR3 totals 16 residues. CDR3 in DNA: TGCGCCAGCAGCCAAGATAAGGGACACTTCGACAATGAGCAGTTCTTC. Translation: CASSQDKGHFDNEQFF.

The chain couples TRBV6-1 to TRBJ1-4; possibly TRBD1 for D (5 bases). V was cut by 4 bases and J by 7 bases, with 22 bases left in between. In germline, CDR1 is MNHNS, CDR2 SASEGT. This CDR3 is built from 17 residues. CDR3 nucleotides: TGTGCCAGCAGTGTCCCACGATCGGGACTCGGGGGTGAAAAACTGTTTTTT. As protein: CASSVPRSGLGGEKLFF.

The V gene is TRBV7-9, the J gene TRBJ1-1, with 9 positions matching TRBD1. The CDR3 runs to 15 residues. The J segment lost 10 bases and the V segment lost 4 bases, leaving 13 bases of the junction unmatched. CDR1 and CDR2 (germline): SEHNR, FQNEAQ (reference sequence). CDR3 sequence: CASSSTGGLRSGAFF. Here the CDR3 DNA reads TGTGCCAGCAGCTCCACAGGGGGCTTAAGGTCTGGAGCTTTCTTT.

The sample holds one count of this clone. The rearrangement uses TRBV7-2 and TRBJ2-3; 11 bases line up with TRBD2. Germline loops: CDR1 SGHTA, CDR2 FQGNSA. V lost 8 bases to trimming and J lost 2 bases; unmatched junction nucleotides: 6. The CDR3 runs to 15 residues. The CDR3 DNA sequence: TGTGCCAGCGGATTAGCGGGGGGGGACACAGATACGCAGTATTTT. It yields the protein CASGLAGGDTDTQYF.

This chain links TRBV11-2 with TRBJ2-5, with 10 nucleotides matching TRBD1. The CDR3 contains 15 residues. CDR1 SGHAT and CDR2 FQNNGV come from the germline V gene. Trimming took 5 bases from V and 5 from J; bases not matched to a gene: 8. DNA for the CDR3: TGTGCCAGCAGCCTTGGGGGACAGGGGCAGGAGACCCAGTACTTC. Its protein product is CASSLGGQGQETQYF.

This clone was picked up a small number of times. The chain employs TRBV18 and TRBJ1-1, with no clear D. The CDR3 spans 13 residues. CDR1 is KGHSH, CDR2 LQKENI, per germline. The V gene lost 2 bases and the J gene lost 1 base, with 5 bases spanning the gap. This chain's CDR3 is CASSPVRNTEAFF. CDR3 coding DNA: TGTGCCAGCTCACCAGTCCGGAACACTGAAGCTTTCTTT.

The CDR3 bases are TGTGCCAGCTCACCAGATTCGACGGAGGTTAATTCACCCCTCCACTTT. Translated: CASSPDSTEVNSPLHF. This chain links TRBV18 with TRBJ1-6; D remains ambiguous. The germline V gene has CDR1 KGHSH and CDR2 LQKENI. This CDR3 region has 16 residues. Trimming removed 2 bases at V and 6 bases at J, with 14 bases between.

The chain carries TRBV6-5 and TRBJ1-1; 7 bases line up with TRBD1. The V gene's germline CDR1 is MNHEY and CDR2 SVGAGI. The CDR3 spans 14 residues. Trimming cost V 3 bases and J 3 bases; bases outside gene matches: 4. CDR3 DNA sequence: TGTGCCAGCAGTTATAGCAGGGGGTACACTGAAGCTTTCTTT. Its translation: CASSYSRGYTEAFF.

CDR3 sequence (DNA): TGTGCCAGTAGTGAACGGACACCGATGAACACTGAAGCTTTCTTT. It specifies CASSERTPMNTEAFF. The genes are TRBV19 and TRBJ1-1, with a tentative D call TRBD1 (5 bases). Germline lookup yields CDR1 LNHDA and CDR2 SQIVND (reference sequence). The CDR3 sequence is 15 residues long. With 5 bases removed from V and 0 bases from J, the gap between germline ends came to 13 bases.

The chain uses TRBV9 and TRBJ1-2; D possibly corresponds to TRBD1 (5 bases). Per germline, CDR1 SGDLS and CDR2 YYNGEE. The CDR3 is 14 residues long. Trimming removed 4 bases at V and 1 base at J, with 11 bases between. The CDR3 reads CASSSNRNNYGYTF. The CDR3 DNA follows: TGTGCCAGCAGCTCAAACAGGAATAACTATGGCTACACCTTC.

This chain connects TRBV5-1 to TRBJ1-1; D call uncertain. The CDR3 spans 14 residues. Germline V gene sequence: CDR1 SGHRS, CDR2 YFSETQ. Trimming stripped 2 bases from V and 2 bases from J, with 10 bases between. The CDR3 loop is CASSFSAGNTEAFF. DNA of the CDR3: TGCGCCAGCAGCTTCTCGGCGGGCAACACTGAAGCTTTCTTT. The full variable domain, rest sourced from reference TRBV5-1 and TRBJ1-1, is KAGVTQTPRYLIKTRGQQVTLSCSPISGHRSVSWYQQTPGQGLQFLFEYFSETQRNKGNFPGRFSGRQFSNSRSEMNVSTLELGDSALYLCASSFSAGNTEAFFGQGTRLTVV.

The chain links TRBV5-5 to TRBJ2-1; D is unclear. CDR1 and CDR2 from the germline V gene are SGHKS and YYEKEE (reference sequence). The V end lost 4 bases, the J end lost 4 bases, and 12 bases lay between the germline ends. This CDR3 contains 14 residues. In DNA form, the CDR3 reads TGTGCCAGCAGCCCCCGGGTACAATACAATGAGCAGTTCTTC. The encoded protein is CASSPRVQYNEQFF.

This rearrangement joins TRBV9 to TRBJ2-2; 7 bases line up with TRBD1. The CDR3 has 15 amino acids. Germline V CDR1 and CDR2: SGDLS, YYNGEE. V was clipped by 6 bases and J by 1 base; unmatched bases: 6. The CDR3 region has the DNA TGTGCCAGCACTAATACAGGGGTGAACACCGGGGAGCTGTTTTTT. Its translation is CASTNTGVNTGELFF.

This clone was detected once. A much larger clone sits a single nucleotide away, making a read error possible. This sequence joins TRBV10-2 and TRBJ2-2; maybe TRBD2 (5 bases). V gave up 7 bases and J gave up 9 bases, with 18 bases separating them. The CDR3 extends over 14 amino acids. The germline CDR1 and CDR2 sequences are WSHSY and SAAADI. This CDR3 is CASNPGVRERELFF. CDR3 DNA: TGCGCCAGCAATCCCGGTGTGAGGGAACGGGAGCTGTTTTTT.

The rearrangement uses TRBV7-3 and TRBJ1-1, with D hard to call. The germline V gene has CDR1 SGHTA and CDR2 FQGTGA. Trimming stripped 4 bases from V and 0 bases from J, with 6 bases between. The CDR3 has 13 amino acids. CDR3 coding DNA: TGTGCCAGCAGCTCGCAGGTGAACACTGAAGCTTTCTTT. Translated, it gives CASSSQVNTEAFF.

The chain carries TRBV27 and TRBJ2-2; D is perhaps TRBD1 (5 bases). V gave up 3 bases and J gave up 0 bases, with 8 bases separating them. Per the germline V gene, CDR1 is MNHEY and CDR2 is SMNVEV (reference sequence). This CDR3 spans 15 amino acids. The CDR3 DNA is TGTGCCAGCAGTTTGGGCAGGGCGAACACCGGGGAGCTGTTTTTT. Translated: CASSLGRANTGELFF.

The J gene is TRBJ2-7, the V gene TRBV10-3; the match to TRBD2 covers 14 bases. This CDR3 contains 16 residues. V lost 0 bases and J lost 2; bases outside the gene matches: 0. The germline gives CDR1 ENHRY, CDR2 SYGVKD. CDR3 DNA sequence: TGTGCCATCAGTGAGTCGACTAGCGGGGGGGCCTACGAGCAGTACTTC. This translates into CAISESTSGGAYEQYF.

In regard to this clone: Other DNA sequences within the sample encode an identical CDR3. CDR3 residues: CASSLVAGEAFF. The CDR3 nucleotides are TGTGCCAGCAGCTTAGTGGCAGGGGAGGCTTTCTTT. V usage is TRBV11-2 and J usage is TRBJ1-1, with D perhaps matching TRBD1 (6 bases). Trimming left V 1 base short and J 11 bases short, with 11 bases between. The germline CDR1 and CDR2 sequences are SGHAT and FQNNGV. The CDR3 runs to 12 residues.

The CDR3 nucleotides are TGCGCCAGCAGTCAATCACACAGGCCCGAAGAGACCCAGTACTTC. Its translation is CASSQSHRPEETQYF. This chain links TRBV23-1 with TRBJ2-5; tentatively, D is TRBD1 (5 bases). TRBV23-1 is noted as an ORF with a role that remains uncertain. The CDR3 is made up of 15 amino acids. Deletions cut 0 bases from V and 3 bases from J, with 11 bases between.

The V gene is TRBV30, the J gene TRBJ2-7; 7 bases fit TRBD1. Looked up from germline, CDR1 is GTSNPN and CDR2 is SVGIG (reference sequence). This CDR3 is 14 amino acids long. Germline trimming cut 2 bases from V and 7 bases from J; bases unmatched to any gene: 11. The CDR3 nucleotides read TGTGCCTGGAGTCAAAGGGGGCTAAAAAGGGAGCAGTACTTC. Protein sequence: CAWSQRGLKREQYF.